The source of this TCR beta chain is a study of radiotherapy plus CTLA-4 blockade in lung cancer. Clones were sequenced by immunoSEQ multiplex PCR, and TCRdb holds only the in-frame ones, with some missing. The table lists 48,000 or so clones, roughly 86% of them singletons. Germline V gives CDR1 SGHDT, CDR2 YYEEEE. This CDR3 is built from 13 residues. Trimming took off 6 bases at V and 6 bases at J, with 15 bases between the two ends. The source is a human donor with non-small cell lung cancer whose response to radiotherapy plus ipilimumab could not be evaluated. The material sequenced was peripheral blood, taken from a patient treated with radiotherapy plus ipilimumab. The V and J genes are TRBV5-6 and TRBJ1-1; unclear D gene. The CDR3 sequence: CASIAGSAPEAFF. CDR3 coding DNA: TGTGCCAGCATCGCAGGTAGTGCCCCTGAAGCTTTCTTT.